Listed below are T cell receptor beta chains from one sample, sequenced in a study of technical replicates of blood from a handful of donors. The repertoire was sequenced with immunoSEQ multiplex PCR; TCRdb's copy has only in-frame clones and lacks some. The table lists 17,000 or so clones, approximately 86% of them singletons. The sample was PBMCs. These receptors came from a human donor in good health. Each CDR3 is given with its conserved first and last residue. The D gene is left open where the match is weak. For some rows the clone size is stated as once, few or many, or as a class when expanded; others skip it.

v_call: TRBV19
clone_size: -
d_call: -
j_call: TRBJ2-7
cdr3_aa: CASSNLGSYEQYF
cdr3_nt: TGTGCCAGTAGTAACCTGGGGAGCTACGAGCAGTACTTC

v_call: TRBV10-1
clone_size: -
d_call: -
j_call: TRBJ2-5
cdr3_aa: CASSGAEETQYF
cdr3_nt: TGCGCCAGCAGTGGGGCCGAAGAGACCCAGTACTTC

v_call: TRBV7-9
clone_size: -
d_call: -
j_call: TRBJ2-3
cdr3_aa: CASSSSSGGDTQYF
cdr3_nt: TGTGCCAGCAGCTCATCGTCCGGGGGAGATACGCAGTATTTT

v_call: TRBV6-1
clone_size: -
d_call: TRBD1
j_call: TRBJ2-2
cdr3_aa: CATGQGAFGTGELFF
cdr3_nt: TGTGCCACAGGACAGGGGGCTTTCGGCACCGGGGAGCTGTTTTTT

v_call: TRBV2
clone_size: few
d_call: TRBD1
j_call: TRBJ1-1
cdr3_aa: CASSEALTGKKSTEAFF
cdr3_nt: TGTGCCAGCAGTGAAGCACTGACAGGGAAGAAGAGCACTGAAGCTTTCTTT

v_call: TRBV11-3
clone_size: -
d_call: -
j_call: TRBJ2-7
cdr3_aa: CASSQGEGVEPYEQYF
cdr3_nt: TGTGCCAGCAGCCAAGGGGAAGGGGTCGAGCCCTACGAGCAGTACTTC

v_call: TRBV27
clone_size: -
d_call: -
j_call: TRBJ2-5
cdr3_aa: CASSLDSTYQETQYF
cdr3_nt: TGTGCCAGCAGTTTAGACTCGACGTACCAAGAGACCCAGTACTTC

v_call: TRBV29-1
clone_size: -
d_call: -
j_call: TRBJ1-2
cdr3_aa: CSVVQGYGYTF
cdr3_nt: TGCAGCGTGGTACAGGGCTACGGCTACACCTTC

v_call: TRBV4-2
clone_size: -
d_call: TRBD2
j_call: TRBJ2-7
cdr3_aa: CASSQLAESSYEQYF
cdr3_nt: TGTGCCAGCAGCCAACTAGCGGAGAGCTCCTACGAGCAGTACTTC

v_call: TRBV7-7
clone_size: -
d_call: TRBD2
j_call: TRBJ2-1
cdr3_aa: CASSPGIGLAGEGEQFF
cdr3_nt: TGTGCCAGCAGCCCCGGGATAGGACTAGCGGGAGAGGGTGAGCAGTTCTTC

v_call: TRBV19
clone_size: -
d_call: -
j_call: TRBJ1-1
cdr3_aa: CASSSRGGPTEAFF
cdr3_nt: TGTGCCAGTAGTAGCCGGGGGGGCCCCACTGAAGCTTTCTTT

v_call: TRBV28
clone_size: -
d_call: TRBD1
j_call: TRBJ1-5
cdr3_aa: CASTKPGQVMPQHF
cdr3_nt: TGTGCCAGCACCAAACCCGGACAGGTCATGCCCCAGCATTTT

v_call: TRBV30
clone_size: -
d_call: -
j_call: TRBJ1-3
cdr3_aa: CAWREEKGVSGNTIYF
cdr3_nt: TGTGCCTGGAGAGAAGAGAAAGGAGTCTCTGGAAACACCATATATTTT

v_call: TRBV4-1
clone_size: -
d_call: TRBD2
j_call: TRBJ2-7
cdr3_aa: CASSHLAGGAYEQYF
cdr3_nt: TGCGCCAGCAGCCATCTAGCGGGAGGAGCCTACGAGCAGTACTTC

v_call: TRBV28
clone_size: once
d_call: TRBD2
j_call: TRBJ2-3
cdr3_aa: CASSPNGLAGELYTQYF
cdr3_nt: TGTGCCAGCAGTCCCAACGGCCTAGCGGGAGAGTTATATACGCAGTATTTT

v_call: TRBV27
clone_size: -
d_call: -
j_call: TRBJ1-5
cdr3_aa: CASSGIGGSNQPQHF
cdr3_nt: TGTGCCAGCAGTGGGATAGGGGGTAGCAATCAGCCCCAGCATTTT

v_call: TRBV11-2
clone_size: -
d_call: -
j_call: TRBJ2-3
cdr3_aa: CATRGAERTDTQYF
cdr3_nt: TGTGCCACCAGAGGGGCCGAACGCACAGATACGCAGTATTTT

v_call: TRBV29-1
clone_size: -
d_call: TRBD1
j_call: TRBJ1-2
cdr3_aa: CSALTGSDYGYTF
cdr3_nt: TGCAGCGCCCTGACAGGGTCAGACTATGGCTACACCTTC

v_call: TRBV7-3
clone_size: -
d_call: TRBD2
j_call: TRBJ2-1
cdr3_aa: CASSPTSGSYNEQFF
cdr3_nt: TGTGCCAGCAGCCCTACTAGCGGGAGCTACAATGAGCAGTTCTTC

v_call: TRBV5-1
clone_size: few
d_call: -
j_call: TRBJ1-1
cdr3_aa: CASSSGQGSNEAFF
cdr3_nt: TGCGCCAGCAGTTCGGGTCAGGGGAGCAATGAAGCTTTCTTT

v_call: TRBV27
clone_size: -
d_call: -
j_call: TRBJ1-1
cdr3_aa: CASSTRGGLEAFF
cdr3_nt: TGTGCCAGCAGTACCCGTGGAGGGCTAGAAGCTTTCTTT

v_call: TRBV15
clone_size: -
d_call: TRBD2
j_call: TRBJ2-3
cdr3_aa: CATSRDRTGVGLAGGSSSTDTQYF
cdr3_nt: TGTGCCACCAGCAGAGATAGGACAGGGGTGGGTCTAGCGGGAGGGAGCTCTAGCACAGATACGCAGTATTTT

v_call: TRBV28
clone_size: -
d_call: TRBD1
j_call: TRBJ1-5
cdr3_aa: CASVSGQSNQPQHF
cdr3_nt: TGTGCCAGCGTTTCGGGACAGAGCAATCAGCCCCAGCATTTT

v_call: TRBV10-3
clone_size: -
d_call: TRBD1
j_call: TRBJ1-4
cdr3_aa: CAISESDREGEKLFF
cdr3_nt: TGTGCCATCAGTGAGTCCGACAGGGAAGGGGAAAAACTGTTTTTT

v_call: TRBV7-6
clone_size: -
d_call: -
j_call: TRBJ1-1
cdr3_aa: CASSFSGNTEAFF
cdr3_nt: TGTGCCAGCAGCTTTTCGGGGAACACTGAAGCTTTCTTT

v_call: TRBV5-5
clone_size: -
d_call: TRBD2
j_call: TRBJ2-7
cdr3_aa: CASSSSGSYEQYF
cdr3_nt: TGTGCCAGCAGCTCTAGCGGGAGCTACGAGCAGTACTTC

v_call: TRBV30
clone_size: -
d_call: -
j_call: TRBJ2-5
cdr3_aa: CAWDGAPRETQYF
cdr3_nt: TGTGCCTGGGATGGGGCGCCTAGGGAGACCCAGTACTTC

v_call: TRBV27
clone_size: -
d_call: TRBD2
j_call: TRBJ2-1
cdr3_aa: CASSARLAGGEQFF
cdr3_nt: TGTGCCAGCAGTGCCAGACTAGCGGGAGGTGAGCAGTTCTTC

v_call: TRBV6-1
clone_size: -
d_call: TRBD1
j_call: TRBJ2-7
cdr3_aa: CASTEGGRGQYF
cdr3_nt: TGTGCCAGCACCGAAGGGGGCAGGGGTCAGTACTTC

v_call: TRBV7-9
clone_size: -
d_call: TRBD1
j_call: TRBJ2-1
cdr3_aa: CASSFPGTGANEQFF
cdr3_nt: TGTGCCAGCAGCTTTCCCGGGACAGGGGCCAATGAGCAGTTCTTC

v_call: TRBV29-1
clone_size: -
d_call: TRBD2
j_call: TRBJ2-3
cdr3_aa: CSVGLAGGTDTQYF
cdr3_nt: TGCAGCGTTGGGCTAGCGGGAGGTACAGATACGCAGTATTTT

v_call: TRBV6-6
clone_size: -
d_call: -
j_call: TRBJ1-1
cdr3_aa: CASFGQNTEAFF
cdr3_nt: TGTGCCAGCTTTGGACAGAACACTGAAGCTTTCTTT

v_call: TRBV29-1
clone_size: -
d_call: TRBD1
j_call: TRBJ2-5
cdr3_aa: CSVGQGVLDQETQYF
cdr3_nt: TGCAGCGTGGGACAGGGGGTGCTGGACCAAGAGACCCAGTACTTC

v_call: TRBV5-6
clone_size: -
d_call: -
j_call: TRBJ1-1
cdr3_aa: CASSLLSNTEAFF
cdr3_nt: TGTGCCAGCAGCTTGCTGTCGAACACTGAAGCTTTCTTT

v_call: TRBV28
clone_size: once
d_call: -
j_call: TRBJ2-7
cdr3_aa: CAHGSRIFYEQYF
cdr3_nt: TGTGCCCATGGGAGCAGGATCTTCTACGAGCAGTACTTC

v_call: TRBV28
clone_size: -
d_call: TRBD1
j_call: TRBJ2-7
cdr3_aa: CASSLNLETGGYEQYF
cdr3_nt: TGTGCCAGCAGTTTAAATTTAGAGACAGGGGGCTACGAGCAGTACTTC

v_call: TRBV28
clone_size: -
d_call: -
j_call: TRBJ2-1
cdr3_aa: CASSYDSKQFF
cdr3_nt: TGTGCCAGCAGTTACGACAGCAAGCAGTTCTTC

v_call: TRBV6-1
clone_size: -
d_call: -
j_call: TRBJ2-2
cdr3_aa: CASSRDFPGELFF
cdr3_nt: TGTGCCAGCTCCAGGGACTTTCCCGGGGAGCTGTTTTTT

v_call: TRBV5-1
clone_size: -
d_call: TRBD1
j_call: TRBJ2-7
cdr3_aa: CASSLGQGLGSYGQYF
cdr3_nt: TGCGCCAGCAGCCTGGGACAGGGGTTAGGCTCCTACGGGCAGTACTTC

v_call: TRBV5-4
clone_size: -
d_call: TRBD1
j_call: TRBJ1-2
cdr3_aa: CASSSNGGTGAQFGYTF
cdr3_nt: TGTGCCAGCAGCTCCAACGGCGGGACAGGGGCTCAGTTTGGCTACACCTTC

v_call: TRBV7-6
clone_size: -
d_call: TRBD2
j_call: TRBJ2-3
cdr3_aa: CASSLVVALSGSGADTQYF
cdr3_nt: TGTGCCAGCAGCTTAGTAGTGGCCTTGAGCGGGAGTGGGGCAGATACGCAGTATTTT

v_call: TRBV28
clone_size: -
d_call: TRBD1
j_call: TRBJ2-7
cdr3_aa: CASSFTGGRYEQYF
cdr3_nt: TGTGCCAGCAGTTTTACAGGGGGCAGGTACGAGCAGTACTTC

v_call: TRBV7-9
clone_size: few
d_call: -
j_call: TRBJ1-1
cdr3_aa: CASSPPVLNTEAFF
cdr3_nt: TGTGCCAGCAGCCCACCGGTCTTAAACACTGAAGCTTTCTTT

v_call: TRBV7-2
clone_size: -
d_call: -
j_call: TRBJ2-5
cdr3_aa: CASSLSGSRETQYF
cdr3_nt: TGTGCCAGCAGCTTATCCGGGAGTAGAGAGACCCAGTACTTC

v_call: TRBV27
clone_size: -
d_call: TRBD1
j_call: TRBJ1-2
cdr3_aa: CASSPTGQFYGYTF
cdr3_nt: TGTGCCAGCAGTCCCACGGGACAGTTCTATGGCTACACCTTC

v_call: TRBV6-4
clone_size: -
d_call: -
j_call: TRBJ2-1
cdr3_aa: CASSVSDTNEQFF
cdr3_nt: TGTGCCAGCAGTGTTAGCGATACCAATGAGCAGTTCTTC

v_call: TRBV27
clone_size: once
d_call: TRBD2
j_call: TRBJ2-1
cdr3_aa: CASSVAPGLAGGQGNEQFF
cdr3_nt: TGTGCCAGCAGTGTCGCGCCGGGACTAGCGGGCGGCCAGGGCAATGAGCAGTTCTTC

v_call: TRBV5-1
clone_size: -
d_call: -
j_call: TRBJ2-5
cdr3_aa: CASSLTTQETQYF
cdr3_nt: TGCGCCAGCAGCTTGACTACCCAAGAGACCCAGTACTTC

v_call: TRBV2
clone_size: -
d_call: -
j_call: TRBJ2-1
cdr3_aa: CASSEGFVEQFF
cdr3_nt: TGTGCCAGCAGTGAGGGCTTCGTTGAGCAGTTCTTC

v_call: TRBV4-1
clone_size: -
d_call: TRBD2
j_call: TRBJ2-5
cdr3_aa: CASSQNPGLAASPQETQYF
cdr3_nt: TGCGCCAGCAGCCAAAATCCGGGACTAGCGGCTTCACCTCAAGAGACCCAGTACTTC

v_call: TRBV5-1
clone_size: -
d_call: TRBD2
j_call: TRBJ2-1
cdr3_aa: CASSVGSGLAGQISLLEQFF
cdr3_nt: TGCGCCAGCAGTGTCGGATCGGGACTAGCGGGCCAAATCAGCCTTTTGGAGCAGTTCTTC

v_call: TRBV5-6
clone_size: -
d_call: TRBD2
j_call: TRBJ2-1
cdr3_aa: CASSLRTSGYNEQFF
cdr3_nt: TGTGCCAGCAGCTTACGGACTAGCGGGTACAATGAGCAGTTCTTC

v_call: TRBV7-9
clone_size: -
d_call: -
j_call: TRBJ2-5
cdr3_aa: CASSLGAVQETQYF
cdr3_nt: TGTGCCAGCAGCTTAGGAGCGGTCCAAGAGACCCAGTACTTC

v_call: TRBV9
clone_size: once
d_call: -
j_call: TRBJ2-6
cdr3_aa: CASSVDGASGSGANVLTF
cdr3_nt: TGTGCCAGCAGCGTAGACGGTGCCTCCGGCTCTGGGGCCAACGTCCTGACTTTC

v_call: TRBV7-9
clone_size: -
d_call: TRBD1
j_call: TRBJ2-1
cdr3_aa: CASSSTGVGFYNEQFF
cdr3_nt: TGTGCCAGCAGTTCAACAGGGGTCGGTTTCTACAATGAGCAGTTCTTC

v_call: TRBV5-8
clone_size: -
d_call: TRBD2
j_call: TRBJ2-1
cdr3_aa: CASSRGTSGNDEQFF
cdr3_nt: TGTGCCAGCAGCCGGGGGACTAGCGGGAATGATGAGCAGTTCTTC

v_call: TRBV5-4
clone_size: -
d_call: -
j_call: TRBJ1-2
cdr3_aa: CASSFSTGGLEGYTF
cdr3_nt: TGTGCCAGCAGCTTTTCAACAGGCGGCCTGGAGGGCTACACCTTC

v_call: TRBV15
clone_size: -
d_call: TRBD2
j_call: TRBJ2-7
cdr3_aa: CATSALREGGYEQYF
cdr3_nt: TGTGCCACCAGCGCTCTCAGGGAGGGTGGCTACGAGCAGTACTTC

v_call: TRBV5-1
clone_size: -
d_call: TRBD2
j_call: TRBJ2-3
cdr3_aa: CASSNRLAGGADTQYF
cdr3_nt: TGCGCCAGCAGCAACCGACTAGCGGGAGGAGCGGATACGCAGTATTTT

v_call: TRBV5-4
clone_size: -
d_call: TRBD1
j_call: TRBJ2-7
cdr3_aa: CASSLDRGDPEQYF
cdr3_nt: TGTGCCAGCAGTCTCGACAGGGGGGACCCCGAGCAGTACTTC